This TCR beta chain appears in the sequencing data of a study of blood T cells in healthy people across ages. Study-wide background: Per two T cells, template switching captured roughly one barcoded beta molecule.

Whole-study findings and limits: Observed TCR beta diversity showed a strong correlation with the percentage of naive T cells as measured by flow cytometry. While age rose, TCR beta diversity per million T cells dropped in a roughly linear way.

CDR1 is SGHTA, CDR2 FQGNSA, per germline. V was trimmed by 2 bases and J by 9 bases, leaving 2 bases between them. The CDR3 covers 11 residues. Healthy Caucasian individuals from Russia aged about 6 to 100 served as donors. A word on this clonotype: Its antigen is not known.

With a J-beta primer mix and a sample-barcoded 5' primer, a second PCR ran 7 to 11 cycles. TCRdb called the 5' RACE reads again in MiXCR, with one record for every CDR3 protein. Of some 1 million distinct CDR3 sequences in the sample, over 35% were seen once. Sequencing used blood. The TCR sequence derives from a woman aged 55-75 years in good health. The chain carries TRBV7-2 and TRBJ1-6; D remains ambiguous. This CDR3 is CTSSLSSPLHF. Here the CDR3 DNA reads TGTACCAGCAGCTTAAGTTCACCCCTCCACTTT.